This paragraph reports one T cell receptor (beta chain). The data originate from a study of spatial heterogeneity in lung cancer. This CDR3 is 15 amino acids long. Germline V gene lookup returns CDR1 SGHVS and CDR2 FNYEAQ. The V and J ends lost 5 bases and 3 bases, in that order; junction bases with no gene match: 8. The time point: blood at routine non-recurrence follow-up after resection. TCR cDNA molecules were tagged individually, and each one carried a unique molecular identifier. One entry per CDR3 protein, called by TCRdb with MiXCR from the 5' RACE reads. The sample has approximately 100,000 distinct CDR3 sequences; approximately 19% are singletons.

The chain links TRBV7-6 to TRBJ2-5, with 8 positions matching TRBD2. The clonotype comes from a male donor with early-stage non-small cell lung cancer. The source material was PBMCs, sampled at follow-up. Here the CDR3 DNA reads TGTGCCAGCAGCGCCACGAGCGGGGGAAAAGAGACCCAGTACTTC. It translates to CASSATSGGKETQYF.